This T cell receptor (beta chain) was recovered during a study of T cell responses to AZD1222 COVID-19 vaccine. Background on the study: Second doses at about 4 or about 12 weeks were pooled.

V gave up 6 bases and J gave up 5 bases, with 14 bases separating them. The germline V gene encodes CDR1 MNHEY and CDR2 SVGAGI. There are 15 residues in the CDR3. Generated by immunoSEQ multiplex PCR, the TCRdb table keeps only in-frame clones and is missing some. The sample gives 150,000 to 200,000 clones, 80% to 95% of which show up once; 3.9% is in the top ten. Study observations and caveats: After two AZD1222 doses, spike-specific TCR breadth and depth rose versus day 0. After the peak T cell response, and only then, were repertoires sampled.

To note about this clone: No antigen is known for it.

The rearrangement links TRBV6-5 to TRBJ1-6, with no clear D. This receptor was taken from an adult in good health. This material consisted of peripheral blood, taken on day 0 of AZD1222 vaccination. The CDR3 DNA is TGTGCCAGCAGGCGACCGGGATTTAATAATTCACCCCTCCACTTT. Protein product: CASRRPGFNNSPLHF.